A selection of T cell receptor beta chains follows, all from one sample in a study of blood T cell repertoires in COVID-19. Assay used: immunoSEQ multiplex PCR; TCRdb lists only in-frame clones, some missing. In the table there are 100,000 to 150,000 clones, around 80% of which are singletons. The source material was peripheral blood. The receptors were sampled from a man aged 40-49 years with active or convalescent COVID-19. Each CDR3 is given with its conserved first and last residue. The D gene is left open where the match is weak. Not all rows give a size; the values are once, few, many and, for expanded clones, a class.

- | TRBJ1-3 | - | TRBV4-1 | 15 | TGCGCCAGCAGCCCCACGCCACTCTCTGGAAACACCATATATTTT | CASSPTPLSGNTIYF
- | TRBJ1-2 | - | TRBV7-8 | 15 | TGTGCCAGCAGCCCCAGGCCTGGACAGCTCTATGGCTACACCTTC | CASSPRPGQLYGYTF
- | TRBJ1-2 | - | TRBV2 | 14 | TGTGCCAGCAGGCCAGGTCAGGGGAGCTATGGCTACACCTTC | CASRPGQGSYGYTF
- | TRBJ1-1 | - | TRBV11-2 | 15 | TGTGCCAGCAGCTTAATCCCGGGGCGGGGCACTGAAGCTTTCTTT | CASSLIPGRGTEAFF
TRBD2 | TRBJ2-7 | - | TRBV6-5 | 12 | TGTGCCAGCAGTATACCGGGACTACCCCTAGACTTC | CASSIPGLPLDF
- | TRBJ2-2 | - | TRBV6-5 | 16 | TGTGCCAGCAGTTACCCTTTAGCAGGGGCGGACGGGGAGCTGTTTTTT | CASSYPLAGADGELFF
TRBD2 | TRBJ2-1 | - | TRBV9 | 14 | TGTGCCAGCAGCGAGAATGCGGGAGGCAATGAGCAGTTCTTC | CASSENAGGNEQFF
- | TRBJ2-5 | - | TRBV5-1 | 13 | TGCGCCAGCAGCCCGGACAACCAAGAGACCCAGTACTTC | CASSPDNQETQYF
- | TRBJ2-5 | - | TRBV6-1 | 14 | TGTGCCAGCAAGGGGGGGGAAGCGGTGGAGACCCAGTACTTC | CASKGGEAVETQYF
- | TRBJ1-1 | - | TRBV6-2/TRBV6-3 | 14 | TGTGCCAGCAGTTACTCGAGGGCGAGCACTGAAGCTTTCTTT | CASSYSRASTEAFF
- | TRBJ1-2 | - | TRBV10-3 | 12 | TGTGCCATATCACAGGGAGACTATGGCTACACCTTC | CAISQGDYGYTF
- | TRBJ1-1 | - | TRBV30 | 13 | TGTGCCTGGAGTGTAGAGGGGAGGACTGAAGCTTTCTTT | CAWSVEGRTEAFF
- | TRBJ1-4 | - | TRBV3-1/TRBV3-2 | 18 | TGTGCCAGCAGCCAAGTTGTACTCCACAGTGCAACTAATGAAAAACTGTTTTTT | CASSQVVLHSATNEKLFF
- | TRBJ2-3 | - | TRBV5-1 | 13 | TGCGCCAGCAGTGTTAGCCTCCCAGATACGCAGTATTTT | CASSVSLPDTQYF
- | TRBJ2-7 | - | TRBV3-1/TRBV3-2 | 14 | TGTGCCAGCAGCAGATACGGACTCTCATACGAGCAGTACTTC | CASSRYGLSYEQYF
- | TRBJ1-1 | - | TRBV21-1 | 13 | TGTGCCAACAGCAAAGGAAATTCAGCTGAAGCTTTCTTT | CANSKGNSAEAFF
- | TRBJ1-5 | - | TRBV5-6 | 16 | TGTGCCAGCAGCTCTATTACAGGGAATAGCAATCAGCCCCAGCATTTT | CASSSITGNSNQPQHF
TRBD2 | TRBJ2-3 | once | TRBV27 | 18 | TGTGCCAGCAGTCTGTCCCTCGGGCTAGCGGGGCGGCCAGATACGCAGTATTTT | CASSLSLGLAGRPDTQYF
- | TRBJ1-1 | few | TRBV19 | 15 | TGTGCCAGTAGTCCCAGCGGGGCTCGTAACACTGAAGCTTTCTTT | CASSPSGARNTEAFF
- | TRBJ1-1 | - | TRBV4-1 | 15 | TGCGCCAGCAGCCCTCGAGAGGCCCTGAACACTGAAGCTTTCTTT | CASSPREALNTEAFF
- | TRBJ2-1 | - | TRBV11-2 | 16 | TGTGCCAGTAGCCCTCCCGCGCGAGCTGCTTACAATGAGCAGTTCTTC | CASSPPARAAYNEQFF
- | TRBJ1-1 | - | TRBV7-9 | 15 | TGTGCCAGCAGCCCAGCGGGCAAAAGGAACACTGAAGCTTTCTTT | CASSPAGKRNTEAFF